A selection of T cell receptor beta chains follows, all from one sample in a study of cytomegalovirus exposure and HLA in healthy donors. This table comes from immunoSEQ multiplex PCR, and its TCRdb copy is limited to in-frame clones, with some not included. The sample carries roughly 50,000 clones, 93% recorded once. Sequencing input: PBMCs. The receptors shown here come from a woman younger than 35 in good health and CMV-seropositive. CDR3s include the opening cysteine and the closing phenylalanine or tryptophan. D genes are given only for firm matches. Clone size, where shown, is once, few, many, or a class for clones that have expanded.

d_gene: TRBD1; j_gene: TRBJ1-2; v_gene: TRBV5-1; abundance: .; CDR3aa: CASSWAPGQGNGYTF; CDR3nt: TGCGCCAGCAGCTGGGCGCCGGGACAGGGAAATGGCTACACCTTC
d_gene: .; j_gene: TRBJ1-6; v_gene: TRBV11-2; abundance: .; CDR3aa: CASSLGRDKINSPLHF; CDR3nt: TGTGCCAGCAGCTTAGGCCGGGACAAGATTAATTCACCCCTCCACTTT
d_gene: TRBD1; j_gene: TRBJ1-1; v_gene: TRBV14; abundance: .; CDR3aa: CASTGQANTEAFF; CDR3nt: TGTGCCAGCACCGGACAGGCCAACACTGAAGCTTTCTTT
d_gene: TRBD1; j_gene: TRBJ1-2; v_gene: TRBV19; abundance: .; CDR3aa: CASSTGTGGGPNYGYTF; CDR3nt: TGTGCCAGTAGTACTGGAACAGGGGGAGGTCCTAACTATGGCTACACCTTC
d_gene: TRBD2; j_gene: TRBJ2-5; v_gene: TRBV6-1; abundance: .; CDR3aa: CASSPGLAGIETQYF; CDR3nt: TGTGCCAGCAGTCCAGGACTAGCGGGGATTGAGACCCAGTACTTC
d_gene: TRBD2; j_gene: TRBJ2-7; v_gene: TRBV9; abundance: few; CDR3aa: CASSAETSGSYEQYF; CDR3nt: TGTGCCAGCAGCGCAGAAACTAGCGGCTCCTACGAGCAGTACTTC
d_gene: .; j_gene: TRBJ1-4; v_gene: TRBV6-4; abundance: .; CDR3aa: CASSDQVVANEKLFF; CDR3nt: TGTGCCAGCAGTGACCAAGTAGTGGCTAATGAAAAACTGTTTTTT
d_gene: .; j_gene: TRBJ1-1; v_gene: TRBV6-5; abundance: .; CDR3aa: CASSYAGANTEAFF; CDR3nt: TGTGCCAGCAGTTACGCGGGGGCGAACACTGAAGCTTTCTTT
d_gene: .; j_gene: TRBJ1-6; v_gene: TRBV15; abundance: .; CDR3aa: CATAGPFLNSPLHF; CDR3nt: TGTGCCACCGCAGGGCCCTTCCTTAATTCACCCCTCCACTTT
d_gene: .; j_gene: TRBJ1-1; v_gene: TRBV18; abundance: .; CDR3aa: CASSPIDWNTEAFF; CDR3nt: TGTGCCAGCTCACCGATCGACTGGAACACTGAAGCTTTCTTT
d_gene: TRBD1; j_gene: TRBJ1-2; v_gene: TRBV6-5; abundance: .; CDR3aa: CASSYVGTGLSYGYTF; CDR3nt: TGTGCCAGCAGTTACGTCGGGACAGGGCTTAGCTATGGCTACACCTTC
d_gene: .; j_gene: TRBJ2-3; v_gene: TRBV11-3; abundance: .; CDR3aa: CASSPTHHPSTDTQYF; CDR3nt: TGTGCCAGCAGCCCGACACACCACCCTAGCACAGATACGCAGTATTTT
d_gene: TRBD1; j_gene: TRBJ1-1; v_gene: TRBV6-5; abundance: once; CDR3aa: CASSKGQALNTEAFF; CDR3nt: TGTGCCAGCAGCAAGGGACAGGCTTTGAACACTGAAGCTTTCTTT
d_gene: .; j_gene: TRBJ1-2; v_gene: TRBV7-2; abundance: .; CDR3aa: CASSRGSSNYGYTF; CDR3nt: TGTGCCAGCAGCCGGGGAAGTTCTAACTATGGCTACACCTTC
d_gene: TRBD1; j_gene: TRBJ1-2; v_gene: TRBV27; abundance: .; CDR3aa: CASSKGAGTYGYTF; CDR3nt: TGTGCCAGCAGTAAGGGGGCGGGTACCTATGGCTACACCTTC
d_gene: .; j_gene: TRBJ2-2; v_gene: TRBV7-9; abundance: .; CDR3aa: CASSLSYTGELFF; CDR3nt: TGTGCCAGCAGCTTGTCGTACACCGGGGAGCTGTTTTTT
d_gene: TRBD1; j_gene: TRBJ2-7; v_gene: TRBV5-1; abundance: .; CDR3aa: CASSLGGGQGTRTYEQYF; CDR3nt: TGCGCCAGCAGCTTGGGGGGGGGACAGGGGACGCGAACCTACGAGCAGTACTTC